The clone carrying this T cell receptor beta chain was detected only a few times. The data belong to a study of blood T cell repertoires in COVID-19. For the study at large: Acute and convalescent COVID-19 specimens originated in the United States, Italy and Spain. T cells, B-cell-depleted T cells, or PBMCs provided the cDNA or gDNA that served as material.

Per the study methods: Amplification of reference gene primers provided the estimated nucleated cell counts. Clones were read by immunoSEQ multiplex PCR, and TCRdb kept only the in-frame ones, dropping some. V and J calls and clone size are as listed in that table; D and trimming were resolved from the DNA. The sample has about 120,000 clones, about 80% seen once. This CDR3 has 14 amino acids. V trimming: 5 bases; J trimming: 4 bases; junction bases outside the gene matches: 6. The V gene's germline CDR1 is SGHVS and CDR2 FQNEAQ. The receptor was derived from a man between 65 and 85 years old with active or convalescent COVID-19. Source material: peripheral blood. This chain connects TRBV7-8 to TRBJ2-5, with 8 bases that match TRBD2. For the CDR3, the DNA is TGTGCCAGCAGCCCACAAAGCGGGAGAGAGACCCAGTACTTC. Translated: CASSPQSGRETQYF.